The 2 T cell receptor beta chains listed next were all sequenced from one sample in a study of cytomegalovirus exposure and HLA in healthy donors. The primer mix had 60 Vbeta and 13 Jbeta primers. The repertoire was sequenced with immunoSEQ multiplex PCR; TCRdb's copy has only in-frame clones and lacks some. The sample includes some 130,000 clones, around 80% seen only once; the top ten take 1.4% to 1.5%. Material: PBMCs. All receptors come from a female donor in good health and CMV-seronegative.

The DNA of the CDR3 is TGTGCCAGCAGCGCGGGACAGGGAGGACCCTACGAGCAGTACTTC. Encoded protein: CASSAGQGGPYEQYF. The gene calls are TRBV5-6 and TRBJ2-7, with 9 bases aligning to TRBD1. The CDR3 consists of 15 residues. Germline CDR1 SGHDT, CDR2 YYEEEE. After removal of 4 bases from V and 2 bases from J, the junction contained 7 bases not matched to a gene.

The V gene is TRBV11-2, the J gene TRBJ1-3, with 11 positions matching TRBD1. Looked up from germline, CDR1 is SGHAT and CDR2 is FQNNGV. The CDR3 loop spans 16 amino acids. The trim removed 5 bases at V and 2 bases at J, leaving 5 bases unmatched. The CDR3 reads CASSPGQGAAGNTIYF. CDR3 bases: TGTGCCAGCAGCCCCGGACAGGGGGCAGCTGGAAACACCATATATTTT.